A single sample gave rise to the 7 T cell receptor beta chains below, sequenced in a study of brain metastases from non-small cell lung cancer. The table came from immunoSEQ multiplex PCR; TCRdb's copy has only in-frame clones and leaves some out. The repertoire consists of a few thousand clones, with roughly 88% occurring once and the leading ten covering approximately 9.4%. What was sequenced was tumor-adjacent normal tissue. All receptors derive from a donor at least 40 years old with non-small cell lung cancer.

V is TRBV10-3 and J is TRBJ1-2; D unresolved. V was clipped by 5 bases and J by 6 bases, with 10 bases between them. The CDR3 extends over 12 amino acids. Germline V gives CDR1 ENHRY, CDR2 SYGVKD. The CDR3 region is CAISLERNGYTF. The DNA of the CDR3 is TGTGCCATCAGTCTAGAGAGGAATGGCTACACCTTC.

Comments on this clone: The same CDR3 is also encoded by other DNA sequences in this sample. V gene TRBV5-1 combines with J gene TRBJ2-3; D could derive from TRBD1 or TRBD2 (5 bases each). The CDR3 totals 14 residues. Trimming cost V 4 bases and J 1 base, with 10 bases left between them. Per the germline V gene, CDR1 is SGHRS and CDR2 is YFSETQ. CDR3 nucleotides: TGCGCCAGCAGCCCGGGACGGGGCACAGATACGCAGTATTTT. Amino acid sequence: CASSPGRGTDTQYF.

V is TRBV5-1 and J is TRBJ1-3, with D unresolved. V lost 4 bases and J 0 bases, leaving 11 bases between the germline ends. The germline V gene encodes CDR1 SGHRS and CDR2 YFSETQ. CDR3 size: 15 residues. CDR3 in amino acids: CASSLAGYSGNTIYF. The CDR3 nucleotides read TGCGCCAGCAGCCTCGCCGGGTACTCTGGAAACACCATATATTTT.

The chain has TRBV2 and TRBJ2-7; TRBD1 is a possible D gene (6 bases). The CDR3 spans 13 residues. Germline V lookup: CDR1 SNHLY, CDR2 FYNNEI. Trimming took off 7 bases at V and 8 bases at J, with 18 bases between the two ends. CDR3 nucleotides: TGTGCCAGCAACAAGGGAGTAAGGGACAAGCAGTACTTC. Residues: CASNKGVRDKQYF.

This clone was recorded once. The V and J genes are TRBV6-2 or TRBV6-3 and TRBJ2-5, with D perhaps given as TRBD1 or TRBD2 (5 bases each). The CDR3 length is 14 residues. Trimming took 4 bases from V and 1 from J, leaving 10 bases between them. Germline V gene sequence: CDR1 MNHEY, CDR2 SVGEGT. This chain's CDR3 is CASSSVGTQETQYF. CDR3 bases: TGTGCCAGCAGTTCGGTGGGGACCCAAGAGACCCAGTACTTC.

The chain links TRBV10-3 to TRBJ2-1; 9 bases align to TRBD2. Germline trimming cut 0 bases from V and 6 bases from J; bases unmatched to any gene: 9. Germline lookup yields CDR1 ENHRY and CDR2 SYGVKD. The CDR3 has 17 amino acids. CDR3: CAISESGAGGLSNEQFF. CDR3 DNA: TGTGCCATCAGTGAGTCGGGGGCGGGGGGGCTGAGCAATGAGCAGTTCTTC.

This clone was counted a few times. CDR3 amino acids: CASSEGQETQYF. CDR3 nucleotide sequence: TGTGCCAGCAGTGAAGGTCAAGAGACCCAGTACTTC. The V gene is TRBV2, the J gene TRBJ2-5, with D hard to call. This CDR3 is built from 12 residues. Germline CDR1 SNHLY, CDR2 FYNNEI. V lost 1 base to trimming and J lost 2 bases, with 2 bases between them.